These 19 T cell receptor beta chains share one sample of origin, sequenced in a study of monozygotic twins with inflammatory bowel disease. Reanalyzing the 5' RACE reads, TCRdb keeps one entry per CDR3 protein, without DNA. With 140,000 to 150,000 distinct CDR3 sequences in the sample, the ten largest clones hold 1% to 1.5%. The sequencing sample was made of blood. These receptors came from a human donor with ulcerative colitis or Crohn's disease, or a healthy co-twin of an affected twin (not recorded which).

V is TRBV25-1 and J is TRBJ2-1; TCRdb returns TRBD2, unconfirmable since there is no DNA. CDR1 MGHDK and CDR2 SYGVNS come from the germline V gene. The CDR3 runs 16 residues. The CDR3 region is CASSELGGNGYNDQFF. The complete variable domain, with remaining parts taken from reference TRBV25-1 and TRBJ2-1, reads EADIYQTPRYLVIGTGKKITLECSQTMGHDKMYWYQQDPGMELHLIHYSYGVNSTEKGDLSSESTVSRIRTEHFPLTLESARPSHTSQYLCASSELGGNGYNDQFFGPGTRLTVL.

This sequence joins TRBV18 and TRBJ2-4; TCRdb proposes TRBD1, but this gene call is untestable without DNA. This CDR3 comprises 17 residues. Germline assignment: CDR1 KGHSH and CDR2 LQKENI. The CDR3 here is CASSPPTGLRAKNIQYF.

The chain recombines TRBV19 with TRBJ1-2; TCRdb returns TRBD1, unconfirmable since there is no DNA. The CDR3 extends over 15 amino acids. In germline, CDR1 is LNHDA, CDR2 SQIVND (reference sequence). CDR3 amino acids: CASIDPGQGSLVYTF.

This chain connects TRBV20-1 to TRBJ1-6; TCRdb designates TRBD1, a call that cannot be tested without DNA. The length of the CDR3 is 15 residues. The V gene's germline CDR1 is DFQATT and CDR2 SNEGSKA (reference sequence). CDR3 protein: CSARDPGQGESPLHF.

V is TRBV5-1 and J is TRBJ2-3; the TRBD2 assignment by TCRdb is unverifiable without DNA. Germline CDR1 and CDR2: SGHRS and YFSETQ. This CDR3 has 15 residues. The CDR3 reads CASSPPAGGTDTQYF.

This chain links TRBV6-1 with TRBJ2-7; the TRBD1 assignment by TCRdb is unverifiable without DNA. This CDR3 has 14 amino acids. Germline CDR1 is MNHNS and CDR2 is SASEGT. The CDR3 loop reads CASSENRTPYEQYF.

The chain links TRBV20-1 to TRBJ2-1. From germline, CDR1 is DFQATT and CDR2 SNEGSKA (reference sequence). The CDR3 length is 15 residues. The CDR3 spells CSVSSAGGSYNEQFF.

CDR3 sequence reads: CSARPGLTYEQYF. The chain has TRBV29-1 and TRBJ2-7; TCRdb selects TRBD1, and the lack of DNA leaves this call unchecked. Germline V gives CDR1 SQVTM, CDR2 ANQGSEA. The CDR3 is 13 amino acids.

This rearrangement joins TRBV7-9 to TRBJ1-1. CDR1 and CDR2 from the germline V gene are SEHNR and FQNEAQ (reference sequence). The CDR3 is made up of 16 amino acids. The chain's CDR3 is CAGSLGAGGMRTEAFF.

The rearrangement joins TRBV14 to TRBJ2-3; TCRdb's D call, TRBD1, is unchecked because there is no DNA. Germline CDR1 is SGHDN and CDR2 is FVKESK. This CDR3 spans 17 amino acids. The CDR3 region is CASSQDLPGGISDTQYF.

The chain combines TRBV5-6 with TRBJ2-6; TCRdb names TRBD2, which stays unverified in the absence of DNA. Germline V CDR1 and CDR2: SGHDT, YYEEEE. The CDR3 contains 19 residues. The CDR3 reads CASSLVTSGRASGANVLTF. The complete variable domain, with remaining parts taken from reference TRBV5-6 and TRBJ2-6, reads DAGVTQSPTHLIKTRGQQVTLRCSPKSGHDTVSWYQQALGQGPQFIFQYYEEEERQRGNFPDRFSGHQFPNYSSELNVNALLLGDSALYLCASSLVTSGRASGANVLTFGAGSRLTVL.

The rearrangement links TRBV7-2 to TRBJ2-5; TCRdb names TRBD2, which stays unverified in the absence of DNA. The CDR3 covers 14 residues. Germline V CDR1 and CDR2: SGHTA, FQGNSA. CDR3: CASSLTAGQETQYF.

The gene calls are TRBV15 and TRBJ2-2; checking the TCRdb D call of TRBD2 is not possible without DNA. This CDR3 is built from 16 residues. From germline, CDR1 is LNHNV and CDR2 YYDKDF (reference sequence). CDR3 sequence: CATSRDEALATGELFF.

This CDR3 reads CATSKTVGLNTEAFF. This chain links TRBV24-1 with TRBJ1-1; TCRdb's D gene call, TRBD1, goes unchecked for lack of DNA. This CDR3 is built from 15 residues. CDR1 is KGHDR, CDR2 SFDVKD, per germline.

This chain links TRBV3-1 with TRBJ1-2. Germline CDR1 and CDR2: LGHDT and YNNKEL (reference sequence). The CDR3 covers 14 residues. The CDR3: CASSSTAREYGYTF. Using reference TRBV3-1 and TRBJ1-2 for the parts outside the CDR3, the full variable domain is DTAVSQTPKYLVTQMGNDKSIKCEQNLGHDTMYWYKQDSKKFLKIMFSYNNKELIINETVPNRFSPKSPDKAHLNLHINSLELGDSAVYFCASSSTAREYGYTFGSGTRLTVV.

The V and J genes are TRBV20-1 and TRBJ2-1; TCRdb's D call of TRBD2 is untestable without DNA. CDR3 length: 15 amino acids. Germline assignment: CDR1 DFQATT and CDR2 SNEGSKA (reference sequence). This chain's CDR3 is CSASRLAGGPNEQFF.

The rearrangement uses TRBV4-2 and TRBJ2-7; TCRdb designates TRBD1, a call that cannot be tested without DNA. The CDR3 runs to 16 residues. Germline V gene sequence: CDR1 LGHNA, CDR2 YNFKEQ. CDR3 residues: CASSRGAWGDSYEQYF.

This CDR3 is CASSRAGGMDEQFF. V and J are TRBV12-3 or TRBV12-4 and TRBJ2-1; TCRdb names TRBD2, which stays unverified in the absence of DNA. The CDR3 loop spans 14 amino acids.

The chain employs TRBV19 and TRBJ1-1. Germline V lookup: CDR1 LNHDA, CDR2 SQIVND (reference sequence). This CDR3 region has 13 residues. CDR3 protein: CASANQVNTEAFF.